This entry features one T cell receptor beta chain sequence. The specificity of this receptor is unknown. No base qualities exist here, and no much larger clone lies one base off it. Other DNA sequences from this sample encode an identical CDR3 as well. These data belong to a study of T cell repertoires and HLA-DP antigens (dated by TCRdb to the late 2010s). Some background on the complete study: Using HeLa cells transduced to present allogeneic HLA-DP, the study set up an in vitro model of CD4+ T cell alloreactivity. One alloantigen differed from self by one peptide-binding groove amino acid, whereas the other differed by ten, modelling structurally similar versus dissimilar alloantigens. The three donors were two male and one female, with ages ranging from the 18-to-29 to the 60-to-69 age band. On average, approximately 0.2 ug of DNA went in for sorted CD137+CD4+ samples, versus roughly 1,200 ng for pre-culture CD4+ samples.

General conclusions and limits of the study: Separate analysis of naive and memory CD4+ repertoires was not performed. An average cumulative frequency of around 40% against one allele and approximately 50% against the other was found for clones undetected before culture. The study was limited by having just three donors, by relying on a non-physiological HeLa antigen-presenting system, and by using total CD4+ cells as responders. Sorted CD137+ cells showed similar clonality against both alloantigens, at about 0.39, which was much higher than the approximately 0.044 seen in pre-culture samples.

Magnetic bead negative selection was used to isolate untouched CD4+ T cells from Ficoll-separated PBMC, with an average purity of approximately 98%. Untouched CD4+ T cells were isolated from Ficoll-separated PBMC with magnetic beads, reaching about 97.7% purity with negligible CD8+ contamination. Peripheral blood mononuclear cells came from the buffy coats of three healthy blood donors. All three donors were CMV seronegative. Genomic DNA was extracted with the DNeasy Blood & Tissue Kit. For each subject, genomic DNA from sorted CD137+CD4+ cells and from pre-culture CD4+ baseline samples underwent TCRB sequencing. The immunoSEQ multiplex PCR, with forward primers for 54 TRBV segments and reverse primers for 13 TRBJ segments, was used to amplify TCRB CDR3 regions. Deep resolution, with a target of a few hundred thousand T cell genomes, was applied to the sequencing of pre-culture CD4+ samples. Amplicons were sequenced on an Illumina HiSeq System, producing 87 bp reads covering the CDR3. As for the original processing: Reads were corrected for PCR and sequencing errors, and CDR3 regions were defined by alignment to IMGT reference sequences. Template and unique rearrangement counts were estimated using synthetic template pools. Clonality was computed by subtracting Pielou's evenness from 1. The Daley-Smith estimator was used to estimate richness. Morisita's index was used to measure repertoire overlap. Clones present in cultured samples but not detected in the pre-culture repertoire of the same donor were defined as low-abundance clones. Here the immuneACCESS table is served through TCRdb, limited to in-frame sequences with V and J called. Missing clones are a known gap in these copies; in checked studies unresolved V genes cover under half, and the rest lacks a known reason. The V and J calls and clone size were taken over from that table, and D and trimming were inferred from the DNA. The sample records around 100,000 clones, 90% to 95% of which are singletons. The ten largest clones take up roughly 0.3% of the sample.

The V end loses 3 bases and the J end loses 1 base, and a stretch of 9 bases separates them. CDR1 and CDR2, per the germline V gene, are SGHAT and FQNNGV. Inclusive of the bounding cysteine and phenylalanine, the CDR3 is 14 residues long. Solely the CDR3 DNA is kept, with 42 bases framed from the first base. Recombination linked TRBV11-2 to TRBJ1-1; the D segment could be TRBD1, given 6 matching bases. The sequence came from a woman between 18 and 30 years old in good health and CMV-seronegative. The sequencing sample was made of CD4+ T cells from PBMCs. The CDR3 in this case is CASSLVGGNTEAFF. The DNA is TGTGCCAGCAGCTTGGTAGGGGGGAACACTGAAGCTTTCTTT.